The 5 T cell receptor beta chains in this list originate from one sample, sequenced in a study of PD-1 blockade in classical Hodgkin lymphoma. Clones were read by immunoSEQ multiplex PCR, and TCRdb kept only the in-frame ones, dropping some. The sample lists around 3,000 clones, roughly 60% occurring once. All the patients suffered relapse after autologous stem cell transplantation, and brentuximab vedotin exposure differed. CD8+ T cell isolation from thawed PBMCs was performed by magnetic negative selection. The sample was CD8+ T cells from blood, taken at baseline. These receptor sequences come from a human donor with classical Hodgkin lymphoma.

The V call is TRBV7-2, the J call TRBJ2-7, with TRBD2 matching over 11 bases. Germline-derived CDR1 and CDR2 are SGHTA and FQGNSA. The V and J ends lost 1 base and 4 bases, in that order; junction bases with no gene match: 12. This CDR3 region has 18 residues. The CDR3 loop is CASSLGPGSSGRLYEQYF. DNA of the CDR3: TGTGCCAGCAGCTTAGGGCCCGGGTCTAGCGGGAGGTTGTACGAGCAGTACTTC.

The rearrangement links TRBV7-9 to TRBJ2-1, with 8 bases matching TRBD1. CDR1 is SEHNR, CDR2 FQNEAQ, per germline (reference sequence). The CDR3 loop spans 15 amino acids. V shed 5 bases, J shed 7 bases, and the junction held 10 bases outside the gene matches. The CDR3 protein is CASSTGTGWKNEQFF. The CDR3 DNA is TGTGCCAGCAGCACGGGGACAGGTTGGAAGAATGAGCAGTTCTTC.

In its sample, this clone was seen once. The CDR3 spells CASSFRPGELFF. CDR3 bases: TGTGCCAGCAGCTTCCGGCCCGGGGAGCTGTTTTTT. J is TRBJ2-2 and V is TRBV5-8; no clear D. CDR3 length: 12 amino acids. V lost 2 bases, J lost 6 bases, and 5 bases lay in between. Per the germline V gene, CDR1 is SGHTS and CDR2 is YDEGEE.

The V gene is TRBV27, the J gene TRBJ1-1; D not resolved. Trimming took 2 bases from V and 0 from J, leaving 4 bases between them. The CDR3 length is 13 residues. CDR1 is MNHEY, CDR2 SMNVEV, per germline (reference sequence). The CDR3 sequence is CASSLGMNTEAFF. CDR3 nucleotide sequence: TGTGCCAGCAGTTTAGGGATGAACACTGAAGCTTTCTTT.

The chain recombines TRBV27 with TRBJ1-6, with D possibly being TRBD1 (6 bases). The CDR3 loop spans 17 amino acids. Germline V gene lookup returns CDR1 MNHEY and CDR2 SMNVEV (reference sequence). V was shortened by 5 bases and J by 1 base, with 15 bases between the two germline ends. CDR3 DNA: TGTGCCAGCAGTCCCGCCCAGGGGTATTCCTATAATTCACCCCTCCACTTT. Its translation is CASSPAQGYSYNSPLHF.